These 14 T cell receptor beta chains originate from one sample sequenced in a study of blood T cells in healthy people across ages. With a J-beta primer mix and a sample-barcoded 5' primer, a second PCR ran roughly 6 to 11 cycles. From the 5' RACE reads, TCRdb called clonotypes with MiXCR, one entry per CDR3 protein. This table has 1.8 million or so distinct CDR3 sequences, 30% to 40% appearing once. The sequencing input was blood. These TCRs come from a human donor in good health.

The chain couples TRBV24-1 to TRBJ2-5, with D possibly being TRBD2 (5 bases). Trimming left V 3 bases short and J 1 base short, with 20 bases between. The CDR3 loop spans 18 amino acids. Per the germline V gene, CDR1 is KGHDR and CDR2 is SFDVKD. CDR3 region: CATSDPKSTTEVQETQYF. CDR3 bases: TGTGCCACCAGTGATCCAAAATCTACGACGGAGGTCCAAGAGACCCAGTACTTC.

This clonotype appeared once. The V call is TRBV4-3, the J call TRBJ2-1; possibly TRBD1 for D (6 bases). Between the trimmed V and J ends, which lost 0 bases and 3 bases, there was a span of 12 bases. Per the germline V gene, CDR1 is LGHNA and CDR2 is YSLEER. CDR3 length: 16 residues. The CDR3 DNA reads TGCGCCAGCAGCCAAGATAGGCGCAGGGGCTACAATGAGCAGTTCTTC. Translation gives CASSQDRRRGYNEQFF.

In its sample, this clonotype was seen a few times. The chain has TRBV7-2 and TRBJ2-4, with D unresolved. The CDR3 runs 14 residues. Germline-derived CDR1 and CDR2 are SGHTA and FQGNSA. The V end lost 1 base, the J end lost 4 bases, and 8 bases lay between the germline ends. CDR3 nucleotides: TGTGCCAGCAGCTTAGTTTTGGGAAAAAACATTCAGTACTTC. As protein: CASSLVLGKNIQYF.

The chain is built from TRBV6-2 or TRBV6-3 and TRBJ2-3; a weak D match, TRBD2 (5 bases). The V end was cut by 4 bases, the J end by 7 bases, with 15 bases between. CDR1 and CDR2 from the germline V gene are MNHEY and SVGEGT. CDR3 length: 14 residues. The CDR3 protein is CASSFRGHGNTQYF. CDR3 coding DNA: TGTGCCAGCAGTTTTCGAGGGCATGGGAATACGCAGTATTTT.

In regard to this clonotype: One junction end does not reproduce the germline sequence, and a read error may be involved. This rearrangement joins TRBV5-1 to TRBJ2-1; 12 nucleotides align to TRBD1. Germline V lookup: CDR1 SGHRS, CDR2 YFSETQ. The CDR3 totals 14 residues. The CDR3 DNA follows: TGTGCCAGCAGCTTGGGACAGGGGGCAGATGAGCAGTTCTTC. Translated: CASSLGQGADEQFF.

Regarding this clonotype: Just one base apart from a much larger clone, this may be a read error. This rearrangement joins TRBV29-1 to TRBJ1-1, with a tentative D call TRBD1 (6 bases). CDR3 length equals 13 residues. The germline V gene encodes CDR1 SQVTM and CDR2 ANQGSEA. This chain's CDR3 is CSAYRDMNAEAFF. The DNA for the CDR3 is TGCAGCGCCTACAGGGACATGAACGCTGAAGCTTTCTTT.

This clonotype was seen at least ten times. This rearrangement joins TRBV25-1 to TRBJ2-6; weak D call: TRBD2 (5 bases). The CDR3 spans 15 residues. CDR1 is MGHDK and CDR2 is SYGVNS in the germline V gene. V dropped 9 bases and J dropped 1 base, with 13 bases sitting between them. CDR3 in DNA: TGTGCCAGTACACCCGGCGGGTCTGGGGCCAACGTCCTGACTTTC. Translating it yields CASTPGGSGANVLTF.

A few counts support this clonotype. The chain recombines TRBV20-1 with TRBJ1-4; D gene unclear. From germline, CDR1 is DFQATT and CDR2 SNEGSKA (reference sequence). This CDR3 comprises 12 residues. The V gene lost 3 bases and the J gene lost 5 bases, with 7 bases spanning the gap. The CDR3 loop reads CSARARNEKLFF. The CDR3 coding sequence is TGCAGTGCTAGGGCCAGGAATGAAAAACTGTTTTTT.

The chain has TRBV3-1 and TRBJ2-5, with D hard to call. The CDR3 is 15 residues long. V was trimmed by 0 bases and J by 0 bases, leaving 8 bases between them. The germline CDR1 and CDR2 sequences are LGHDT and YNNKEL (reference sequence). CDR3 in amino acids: CASSQDGPYQETQYF. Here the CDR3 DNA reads TGTGCCAGCAGCCAAGATGGGCCGTACCAAGAGACCCAGTACTTC.

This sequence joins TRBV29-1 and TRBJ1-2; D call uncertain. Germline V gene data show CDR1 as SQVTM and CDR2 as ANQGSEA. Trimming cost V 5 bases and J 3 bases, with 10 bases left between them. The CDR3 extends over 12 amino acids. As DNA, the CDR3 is TGCAGCGTTAGGGTTAGCGACTATGGCTACACCTTC. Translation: CSVRVSDYGYTF.

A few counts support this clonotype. CDR3 DNA: TGTGCCAGCAGCGTGGTTGAATACAATGAGCAGTTCTTC. Its protein is CASSVVEYNEQFF. This chain connects TRBV9 to TRBJ2-1; D not certain. Trimming removed 2 bases from V and 4 bases from J, with 7 bases in between. Germline V gene sequence: CDR1 SGDLS, CDR2 YYNGEE. The CDR3 is made up of 13 amino acids.

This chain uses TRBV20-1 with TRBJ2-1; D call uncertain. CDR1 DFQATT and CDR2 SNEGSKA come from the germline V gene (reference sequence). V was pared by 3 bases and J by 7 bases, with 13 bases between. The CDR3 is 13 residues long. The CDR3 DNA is TGCAGTGCTAGTATCACCGTGCTAAATGAGCAGTTCTTC. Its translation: CSASITVLNEQFF.

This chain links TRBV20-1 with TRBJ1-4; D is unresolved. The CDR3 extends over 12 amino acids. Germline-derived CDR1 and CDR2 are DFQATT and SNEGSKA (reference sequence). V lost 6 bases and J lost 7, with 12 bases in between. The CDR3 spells CSAWGWGEKLFF. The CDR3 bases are TGCAGTGCCTGGGGTTGGGGTGAAAAACTGTTTTTT.

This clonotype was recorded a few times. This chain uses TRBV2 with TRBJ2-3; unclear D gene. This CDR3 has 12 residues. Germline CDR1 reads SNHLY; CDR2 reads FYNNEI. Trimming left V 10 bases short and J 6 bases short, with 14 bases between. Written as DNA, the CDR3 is TGTGCCATCCCTATGAAAGCGGATACGCAGTATTTT. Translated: CAIPMKADTQYF.